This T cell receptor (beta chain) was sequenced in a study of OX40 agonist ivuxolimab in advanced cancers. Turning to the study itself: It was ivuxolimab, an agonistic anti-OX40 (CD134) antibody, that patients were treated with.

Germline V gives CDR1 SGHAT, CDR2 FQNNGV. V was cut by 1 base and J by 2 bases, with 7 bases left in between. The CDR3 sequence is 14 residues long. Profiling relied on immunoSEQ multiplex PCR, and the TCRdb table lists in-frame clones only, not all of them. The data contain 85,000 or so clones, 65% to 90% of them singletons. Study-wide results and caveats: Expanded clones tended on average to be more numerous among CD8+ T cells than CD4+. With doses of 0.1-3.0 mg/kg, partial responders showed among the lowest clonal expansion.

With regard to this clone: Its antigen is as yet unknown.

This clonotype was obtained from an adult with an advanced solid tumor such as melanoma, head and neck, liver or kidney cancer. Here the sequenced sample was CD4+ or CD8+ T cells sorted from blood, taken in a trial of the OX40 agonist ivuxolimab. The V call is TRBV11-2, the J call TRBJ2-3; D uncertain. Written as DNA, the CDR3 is TGTGCCAGCAGCTTAGGTCCAAACACAGATACGCAGTATTTT. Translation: CASSLGPNTDTQYF.